The T cell receptor (beta chain) under discussion was sequenced for a study of OX40 agonist ivuxolimab in advanced cancers. At the level of the study: Ivuxolimab, an agonistic anti-OX40 (CD134) antibody, was given to patients.

A note on this clone: Its target is unknown. One end of the junction varies from germline; a read error may be responsible.

Whole-study results and caveats: Low normalized T-cell clonal expansion also characterized some of the nonresponders.

Data came from immunoSEQ multiplex PCR; TCRdb stores just in-frame clones and leaves some out. The repertoire holds 68,000 or so clones, with about 83% as singletons. This CDR3 region has 12 residues. The V gene's germline CDR1 is SQVTM and CDR2 ANQGSEA. This clonotype was obtained from an adult with an advanced solid tumor such as melanoma, head and neck, liver or kidney cancer. This specimen was CD4+ or CD8+ T cells sorted from blood, taken in a trial of the OX40 agonist ivuxolimab. The genes are TRBV29-1 and TRBJ2-5, with D perhaps TRBD1 (6 bases). CDR3 DNA: TGCAGCTTTGACAGGCTCCAAGAGACCCAGTACTTC. It codes for CSFDRLQETQYF.